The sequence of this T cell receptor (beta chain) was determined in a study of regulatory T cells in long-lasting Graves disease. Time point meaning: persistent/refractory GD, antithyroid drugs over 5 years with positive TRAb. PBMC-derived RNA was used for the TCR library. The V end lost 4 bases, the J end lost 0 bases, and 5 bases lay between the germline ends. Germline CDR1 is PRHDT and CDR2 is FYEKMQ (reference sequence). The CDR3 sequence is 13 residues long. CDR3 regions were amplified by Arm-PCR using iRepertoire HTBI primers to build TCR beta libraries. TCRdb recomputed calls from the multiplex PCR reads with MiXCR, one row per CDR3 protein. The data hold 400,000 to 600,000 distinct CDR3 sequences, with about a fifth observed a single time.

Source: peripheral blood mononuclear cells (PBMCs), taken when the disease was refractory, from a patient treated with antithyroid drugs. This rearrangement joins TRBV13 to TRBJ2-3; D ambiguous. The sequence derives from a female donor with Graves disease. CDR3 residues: CASSYRSTDTQYF. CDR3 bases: TGTGCCAGCAGCTACCGGAGCACAGATACGCAGTATTTT.